Each of the 9 T cell receptor beta chains below was sequenced from the same sample in a study of PD-L1 blockade in urothelial cancer. As for time point: peripheral blood 6 weeks after treatment start. TCRdb keeps only in-frame clones here, not all; method: immunoSEQ multiplex PCR. The table shows more than 40,000 clones, with around four fifths occurring only once. Sample: PBMCs, taken around atezolizumab (anti-PD-L1) treatment. These TCRs come from a man aged 60-69 years with urothelial cancer.

The CDR3 reads CASSLRSGESYEQYF. The CDR3 nucleotides read TGCGCCAGCAGCTTGAGGTCCGGGGAGAGTTACGAGCAGTACTTC. The chain is built from TRBV5-1 and TRBJ2-7, with D possibly matching TRBD2 (5 bases). The germline V gene has CDR1 SGHRS and CDR2 YFSETQ. The CDR3 runs to 15 residues. Trimming pared 1 base from V and 4 bases from J, leaving 15 bases between. Full variable domain (rest looked up from reference TRBV5-1 and TRBJ2-7): KAGVTQTPRYLIKTRGQQVTLSCSPISGHRSVSWYQQTPGQGLQFLFEYFSETQRNKGNFPGRFSGRQFSNSRSEMNVSTLELGDSALYLCASSLRSGESYEQYFGPGTRLTVT.

The chain couples TRBV11-3 to TRBJ2-7, with a tentative D call TRBD2 (6 bases). Germline values: CDR1 SGHNT, CDR2 YENEEA. This CDR3 comprises 14 residues. V was clipped by 1 base and J by 5 bases, with 12 bases between them. CDR3 sequence reads: CASSLGSGDNEQYF. The CDR3, as DNA: TGTGCCAGCAGCTTAGGATCGGGAGACAACGAGCAGTACTTC. Full variable domain (remainder filled in from reference TRBV11-3 and TRBJ2-7): EAGVVQSPRYKIIEKKQPVAFWCNPISGHNTLYWYLQNLGQGPELLIRYENEEAVDDSQLPKDRFSAERLKGVDSTLKIQPAELGDSAVYLCASSLGSGDNEQYFGPGTRLTVT.

V usage is TRBV6-5 and J usage is TRBJ2-7; possibly TRBD2 for D (7 bases). The CDR3 extends over 14 amino acids. Germline loops: CDR1 MNHEY, CDR2 SVGAGI. V was cut by 7 bases and J by 2 bases, with 15 bases left in between. DNA of the CDR3: TGTGCCAGCACTGCAGGGGAGGGCCCCTACGAGCAGTACTTC. Its protein is CASTAGEGPYEQYF.

The genes are TRBV7-6 and TRBJ1-4; TRBD1 might be the D (5 bases). With 4 bases removed from V and 11 bases from J, the gap between germline ends came to 20 bases. This CDR3 region has 15 residues. Per germline, CDR1 SGHVS and CDR2 FNYEAQ. CDR3 region: CASSSPGTSMRKLFF. The DNA of the CDR3 is TGTGCCAGCAGCTCCCCGGGGACTTCAATGAGGAAACTGTTTTTT.

J is TRBJ2-3 and V is TRBV6-6; TRBD1 aligns across 7 bases. Germline trimming cut 0 bases from V and 4 bases from J; bases unmatched to any gene: 7. CDR3 length: 16 residues. CDR1 is MNHNY and CDR2 is SVGAGI in the germline V gene (reference sequence). CDR3 sequence: CASSYSTGLNADTQYF. The CDR3 DNA follows: TGTGCCAGCAGTTACTCGACAGGGCTCAACGCAGATACGCAGTATTTT.

This rearrangement joins TRBV19 to TRBJ1-1, with 11 bases that match TRBD1. V lost 6 bases and J lost 3; bases outside the gene matches: 3. The germline CDR1 and CDR2 sequences are LNHDA and SQIVND (reference sequence). CDR3 length: 14 residues. Here the CDR3 reads CASRGQGDHTEAFF. The CDR3 DNA is TGTGCCAGTAGGGGACAGGGGGATCACACTGAAGCTTTCTTT.

V is TRBV27 and J is TRBJ2-7; D gene uncertain. CDR1 is MNHEY, CDR2 SMNVEV, per germline (reference sequence). The CDR3 is 15 amino acids. V was shortened by 3 bases and J by 2 bases, with 14 bases between the two germline ends. The CDR3 DNA reads TGTGCCAGCAGTTTTTCATCCAGGAACCCCTACGAGCAGTACTTC. Its translation is CASSFSSRNPYEQYF.

The chain uses TRBV7-2 and TRBJ1-5, with TRBD1 matching 12 bases. Germline CDR1 reads SGHTA; CDR2 reads FQGNSA. After removal of 5 bases from V and 7 bases from J, the junction contained 6 bases not matched to a gene. The CDR3 sequence is 15 residues long. CDR3 bases: TGTGCCAGCAGCACGGGACAGGGGGCTGGGCAGCCCCAGCATTTT. Translating gives CASSTGQGAGQPQHF.

The chain recombines TRBV7-8 with TRBJ2-1; 9 bases align to TRBD1. Germline CDR1 and CDR2: SGHVS and FQNEAQ. The CDR3 covers 16 residues. V trimming: 6 bases; J trimming: 0 bases; junction bases outside the gene matches: 6. This CDR3 is CASRPGQGRSYNEQFF. The CDR3 DNA is TGTGCCAGCAGGCCGGGACAGGGCCGCTCCTACAATGAGCAGTTCTTC.